A single sample is the source of the 19 T cell receptor beta chains below, sequenced in a study of T cell responses to AZD1222 COVID-19 vaccine. Produced via immunoSEQ multiplex PCR; TCRdb's table is partial and in-frame only. The sample lists some 110,000 clones; roughly 90% were seen once. The sample was peripheral blood, taken on day 0 of AZD1222 vaccination. The receptors originated from an adult in good health.

This chain connects TRBV6-1 to TRBJ2-5, with D perhaps assigned TRBD1 or TRBD2 (5 bases each). CDR3 size: 14 residues. Germline CDR1 and CDR2: MNHNS and SASEGT. V lost 2 bases to trimming and J lost 5 bases, with 12 bases between them. CDR3 coding DNA: TGTGCCAGCAGTGAAAACCGGGGCGGGGAGACCCAGTACTTC. As protein: CASSENRGGETQYF.

The J gene is TRBJ2-1, the V gene TRBV15; tentatively, D is TRBD2 (6 bases). CDR1 is LNHNV, CDR2 YYDKDF, per germline (reference sequence). The CDR3 spans 17 residues. The V end lost 3 bases, the J end lost 6 bases, and 21 bases lay between the germline ends. CDR3 sequence reads: CATSRIITSPPSNEQFF. In DNA, the CDR3 is TGTGCCACCAGCAGGATCATTACTAGCCCACCCTCCAATGAGCAGTTCTTC.

V and J are TRBV28 and TRBJ2-7, with D perhaps TRBD2 (6 bases). The germline gives CDR1 MDHEN, CDR2 SYDVKM. This CDR3 has 16 amino acids. Trimming stripped 5 bases from V and 2 bases from J, with 19 bases between. CDR3 protein: CASSLPGLPRTYEQYF. The CDR3 bases are TGTGCCAGCAGTCTCCCGGGACTGCCAAGGACCTACGAGCAGTACTTC.

The genes are TRBV3-1 (or the pseudogene TRBV3-2) and TRBJ1-2; 11 bases match TRBD1. This CDR3 has 13 amino acids. With 4 bases clipped from V and 6 bases from J, the junction kept 1 base outside the gene matches. Looked up from germline, CDR1 is LGHDT and CDR2 is YNNKEL (reference sequence). As DNA, the CDR3 is TGTGCCAGCAGCCCGGGACAGGGGGATGGCTACACCTTC. Translating it yields CASSPGQGDGYTF.

The rearrangement joins TRBV4-1 to TRBJ1-3; D gene uncertain. V was cut by 5 bases and J by 5 bases, with 7 bases left in between. The CDR3 has 12 amino acids. Germline CDR1 reads MGHRA; CDR2 reads YSYEKL. This CDR3 reads CASSGQRNTIYF. CDR3 in DNA: TGCGCCAGCAGCGGCCAGAGAAACACCATATATTTT.

The genes are TRBV18 and TRBJ1-1; D remains ambiguous. This CDR3 region has 16 residues. Germline V gene sequence: CDR1 KGHSH, CDR2 LQKENI. V was clipped by 0 bases and J by 0 bases, with 11 bases between them. CDR3 coding DNA: TGTGCCAGCTCACCACCGGCCGCGCAGATGAACACTGAAGCTTTCTTT. Protein sequence: CASSPPAAQMNTEAFF.

The chain uses TRBV5-1 and TRBJ2-1; D uncertain. The CDR3 has 11 amino acids. The V gene's germline CDR1 is SGHRS and CDR2 YFSETQ. Trimming left V 0 bases short and J 9 bases short, with 4 bases between. CDR3 protein: CASSLEVEQFF. CDR3 DNA: TGCGCCAGCAGCTTGGAGGTTGAGCAGTTCTTC.

CDR3 loop: CASSLQEWTGELFF. The DNA for the CDR3 is TGTGCCAGCAGCTTACAGGAATGGACCGGGGAGCTGTTTTTT. The rearrangement links TRBV7-2 to TRBJ2-2; D is undetermined. CDR1 SGHTA and CDR2 FQGNSA come from the germline V gene. V shed 2 bases and J shed 5 bases, with 9 bases lying between them. The CDR3 runs to 14 residues.

This clone appeared once. The chain combines TRBV7-9 with TRBJ1-6; possible D gene TRBD1, 6 bases. Germline V gives CDR1 SEHNR, CDR2 FQNEAQ (reference sequence). The V end was cut by 2 bases, the J end by 5 bases, with 7 bases between. The CDR3 totals 14 residues. The DNA of the CDR3 is TGTGCCAGCAGCTTAAGGACAGATAATTCACCCCTCCACTTT. Translating it yields CASSLRTDNSPLHF.

The chain couples TRBV6-1 to TRBJ2-2; D uncertain. This CDR3 contains 17 residues. V shed 0 bases and J shed 2 bases, with 13 bases lying between them. Germline CDR1 is MNHNS and CDR2 is SASEGT. CDR3 loop: CASSEAIERLNTGELFF. The CDR3, as DNA: TGTGCCAGCAGTGAAGCGATCGAACGACTTAACACCGGGGAGCTGTTTTTT.

This clone was detected only once. V usage is TRBV28 and J usage is TRBJ1-2; 10 nucleotides agree with TRBD1. Germline-derived CDR1 and CDR2 are MDHEN and SYDVKM. Unmatched junction bases numbered 7, after V lost 6 bases and J lost 6 bases. This CDR3 region has 14 residues. CDR3 sequence (DNA): TGTGCCAGCAGGCCCGGGACAGGGGTCGATGGCTACACCTTC. It translates to CASRPGTGVDGYTF.

The chain employs TRBV4-1 and TRBJ1-5; D unresolved. With 0 bases removed from V and 0 bases from J, the gap between germline ends came to 9 bases. There are 16 residues in the CDR3. Germline V gives CDR1 MGHRA, CDR2 YSYEKL. The CDR3 DNA sequence: TGCGCCAGCAGCCAAGAAGCTGGGCGTAGCAATCAGCCCCAGCATTTT. Residues: CASSQEAGRSNQPQHF.

The gene calls are TRBV30 and TRBJ1-2; tentative D call: TRBD1 (6 bases). V lost 0 bases and J 3 bases, leaving 8 bases between the germline ends. This CDR3 contains 13 residues. CDR1 and CDR2 (germline): GTSNPN, SVGIG (reference sequence). The CDR3 protein is CAWSVQGDYGYTF. In DNA, the CDR3 is TGTGCCTGGAGTGTACAGGGTGACTATGGCTACACCTTC.

The chain links TRBV3-1 (or the pseudogene TRBV3-2) to TRBJ1-2; D possibly corresponds to TRBD1 (5 bases). The CDR3 sequence is 16 residues long. V was pared by 2 bases and J by 3 bases, with 16 bases between. The germline V gene encodes CDR1 LGHDT and CDR2 YNNKEL (reference sequence). The CDR3 bases are TGTGCCAGCAGCCAAAGCAAAGGGGCGCACTACTATGGCTACACCTTC. Translating gives CASSQSKGAHYYGYTF.

The chain has TRBV27 and TRBJ2-1; 9 nucleotides match TRBD2. The germline V gene encodes CDR1 MNHEY and CDR2 SMNVEV (reference sequence). The V gene end was trimmed by 2 bases and the J gene end by 9 bases; junction bases not matched to a gene: 8. The CDR3 has 15 amino acids. In nucleotides, the CDR3 is TGTGCCAGCAGTTTAGGGGGACTAGCAACGGTTGAGCAGTTCTTC. Translation gives CASSLGGLATVEQFF.

This chain connects TRBV6-5 to TRBJ2-5; 9 nucleotides align to TRBD1. The ends lost 4 bases at V and 2 bases at J; junction bases unmatched: 2. Germline values: CDR1 MNHEY, CDR2 SVGAGI. CDR3 length: 14 amino acids. The CDR3 region is CASSFGTGQETQYF. In DNA form, the CDR3 reads TGTGCCAGCAGTTTCGGGACAGGGCAAGAGACCCAGTACTTC.

The rearrangement links TRBV10-3 to TRBJ2-1, with 14 positions matching TRBD2. The CDR3 covers 15 residues. The V gene's germline CDR1 is ENHRY and CDR2 SYGVKD. The V gene end was trimmed by 8 bases and the J gene end by 8 bases; junction bases not matched to a gene: 8. CDR3 sequence: CAIGPTSGGADEQFF. CDR3 DNA sequence: TGTGCCATCGGCCCGACTAGCGGGGGGGCCGATGAGCAGTTCTTC.

The genes are TRBV30 and TRBJ1-2, with 8 bases matching TRBD1. Trimming took 4 bases from V and 7 from J; bases not matched to a gene: 11. CDR1 is GTSNPN and CDR2 is SVGIG in the germline V gene (reference sequence). The CDR3 loop spans 14 amino acids. This CDR3 is CAWTHEDRGRGYTF. The CDR3 bases are TGTGCCTGGACCCACGAAGACAGGGGACGTGGCTACACCTTC.

The V and J genes are TRBV4-1 and TRBJ2-6; TRBD2 aligns across 11 bases. With 4 bases clipped from V and 0 bases from J, the junction kept 5 bases outside the gene matches. This CDR3 comprises 18 residues. CDR1 MGHRA and CDR2 YSYEKL come from the germline V gene. The chain's CDR3 is CASSLRLAGSSGANVLTF. DNA of the CDR3: TGCGCCAGCAGCCTGCGACTAGCGGGGAGCTCTGGGGCCAACGTCCTGACTTTC.